This T cell receptor beta chain was sequenced for a study of blood T cells in healthy people across ages. The donors, healthy Caucasians from Russia, were aged about 6 to 90. The CDR3 spans 11 residues. V was clipped by 5 bases and J by 4 bases, with 8 bases between them. Germline CDR1 reads DFQATT; CDR2 reads SNEGSKA (reference sequence). The second PCR ran about 6 to 11 cycles with a sample-barcoded 5' primer and J-beta primers. TCRdb called the 5' RACE reads again in MiXCR, with one record for every CDR3 protein. The data show fewer than 1.5 million distinct CDR3 sequences, about 40% seen once. The genes are TRBV20-1 and TRBJ1-1; D call uncertain. The sequence was obtained from a woman under 30 in good health. Sequencing used blood. DNA of the CDR3: TGCAGTGCTCGCCAGGCCACTGAAGCTTTCTTT. Its translation: CSARQATEAFF.